This section outlines one TCR beta chain sequence together with its context. Its antigen is not known. These data are taken from a study of T cells in Graves' hyperthyroidism and ophthalmopathy. Study findings and constraints: Researchers report that a 13 V-J model separated ophthalmopathy from stable hyperthyroidism. Before onset, ophthalmopathy was predicted by the model a median roughly 6.4 months earlier.

The CDR3 regions of TCR beta were amplified from RNA transcripts. An initial round of RT-PCR targeting the TCR CDR3 relied on the HTBI primer set. A single record per CDR3 protein comes from TCRdb applying MiXCR to the multiplex PCR reads. Among around 340,000 distinct CDR3 sequences listed, about a sixth were seen once. Exclusions: uncontrolled infection, other autoimmune disease, pregnancy, lactation. Ahead of any ophthalmopathy symptoms, the blood sample was obtained at the first diagnosis of hyperthyroidism. Germline values: CDR1 KGHDR, CDR2 SFDVKD. V was shortened by 6 bases and J by 3 bases, with 8 bases between the two germline ends. The CDR3 sequence is 13 residues long.

The rearrangement links TRBV24-1 to TRBJ2-1; unclear D gene. Sequenced sample: blood. The sequence was collected from a woman under 40 with Graves' hyperthyroidism that later progressed to Graves' ophthalmopathy. CDR3 sequence (DNA): TGTGCCACCAGTCACAGAATCTACAATGAGCAGTTCTTC. Residues: CATSHRIYNEQFF.